The 5 T cell receptor beta chains presented below share a single source sample, sequenced in a study of T cells in Graves' hyperthyroidism and ophthalmopathy. TCR beta CDR3 regions were amplified from RNA transcripts. During a first-round RT-PCR of the TCR CDR3, the HTBI primer set was used. Using its own MiXCR run on the multiplex PCR reads, TCRdb lists one record per CDR3 protein. The table shows roughly 660,000 distinct CDR3 sequences, with 17% occurring only once. The sample was blood. The receptor set was obtained from a man aged 45 to 65 with Graves' hyperthyroidism.

In its sample, this clonotype was seen a few times. This chain connects TRBV15 to TRBJ2-1, with 8 nucleotides matching TRBD2. The CDR3 is 16 residues long. Per the germline V gene, CDR1 is LNHNV and CDR2 is YYDKDF (reference sequence). V shed 1 base, J shed 0 bases, and the junction held 2 bases outside the gene matches. CDR3 residues: CATSRGAGASYNEQFF. CDR3 nucleotide sequence: TGTGCCACCAGCAGAGGAGCGGGGGCCTCCTACAATGAGCAGTTCTTC.

Many counts were recorded for this clonotype. At one boundary the junction diverges from the germline segment, which might be a read error. The V call is TRBV27, the J call TRBJ1-1; D call uncertain. CDR1 is MNHEY, CDR2 SMNVEV, per germline (reference sequence). There are 15 residues in the CDR3. CDR3 region: CASSPVTGRHTEAFF. The CDR3 DNA reads as TGTGCCAGCAGTCCCGTAACGGGCAGGCACACTGAAGCTTTCTTC.

This clonotype appeared once. This chain links TRBV7-8 with TRBJ1-3; tentative D call: TRBD1 (5 bases). The V and J ends lost 5 bases and 3 bases respectively, with 11 bases between them. The CDR3 extends over 14 amino acids. Germline V gives CDR1 SGHVS, CDR2 FQNEAQ. Here the CDR3 DNA reads TGTGCCAGCAGCCCCGGACATTTTGGAAACACCATATATTTT. Translating gives CASSPGHFGNTIYF.

This clonotype showed up just a few times. The gene calls are TRBV19 and TRBJ2-1, with D perhaps matching TRBD2 (6 bases). V lost 6 bases, J lost 6 bases, and 15 bases lay in between. The CDR3 has 14 amino acids. CDR1 LNHDA and CDR2 SQIVND come from the germline V gene (reference sequence). Here the CDR3 reads CASRTTGLSNEQFF. The CDR3 coding sequence is TGTGCCAGTAGGACAACGGGACTTTCCAATGAGCAGTTCTTC.

The chain recombines TRBV10-3 with TRBJ2-1; a possible D gene is TRBD2 (6 bases). V gave up 4 bases and J gave up 6 bases, with 10 bases separating them. The CDR3 totals 13 residues. Per germline, CDR1 ENHRY and CDR2 SYGVKD. CDR3 DNA sequence: TGTGCCATCAGTGGGACTAACGTCAATGAGCAGTTCTTC. The encoded protein is CAISGTNVNEQFF.